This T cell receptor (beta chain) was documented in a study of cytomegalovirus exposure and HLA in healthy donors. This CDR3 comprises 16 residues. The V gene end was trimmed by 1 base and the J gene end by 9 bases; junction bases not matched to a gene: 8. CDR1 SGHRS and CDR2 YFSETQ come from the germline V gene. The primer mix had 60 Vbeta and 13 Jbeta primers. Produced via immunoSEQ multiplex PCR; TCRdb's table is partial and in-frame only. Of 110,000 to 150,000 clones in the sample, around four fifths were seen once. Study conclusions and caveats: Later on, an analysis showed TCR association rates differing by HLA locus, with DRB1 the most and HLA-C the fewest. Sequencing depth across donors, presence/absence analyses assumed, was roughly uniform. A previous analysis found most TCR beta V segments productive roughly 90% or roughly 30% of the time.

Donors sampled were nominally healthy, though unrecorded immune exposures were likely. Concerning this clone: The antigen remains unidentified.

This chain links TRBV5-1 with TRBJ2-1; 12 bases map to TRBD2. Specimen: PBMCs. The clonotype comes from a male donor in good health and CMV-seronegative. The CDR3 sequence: CASSLTLAGGTIEQFF. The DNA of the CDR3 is TGCGCCAGCAGCTTGACACTAGCGGGGGGAACTATTGAGCAGTTCTTC.